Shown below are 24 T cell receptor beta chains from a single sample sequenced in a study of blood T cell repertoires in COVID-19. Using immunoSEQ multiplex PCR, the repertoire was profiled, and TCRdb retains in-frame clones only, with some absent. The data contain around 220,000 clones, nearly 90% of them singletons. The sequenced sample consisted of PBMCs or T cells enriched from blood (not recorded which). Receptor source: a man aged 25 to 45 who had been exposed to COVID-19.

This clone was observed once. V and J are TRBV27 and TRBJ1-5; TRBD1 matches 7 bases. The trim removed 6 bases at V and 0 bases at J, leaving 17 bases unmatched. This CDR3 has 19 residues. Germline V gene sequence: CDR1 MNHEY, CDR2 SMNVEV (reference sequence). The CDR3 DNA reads TGTGCCAGCAGGACTTCCGGGACAGAAGGACCCCTTAGCAATCAGCCCCAGCATTTT. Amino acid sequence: CASRTSGTEGPLSNQPQHF.

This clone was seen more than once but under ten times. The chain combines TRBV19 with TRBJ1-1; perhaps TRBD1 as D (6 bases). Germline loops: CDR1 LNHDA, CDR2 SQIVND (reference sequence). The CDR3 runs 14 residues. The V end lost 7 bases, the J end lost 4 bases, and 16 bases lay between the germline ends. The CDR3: CASTLQGGGTEAFF. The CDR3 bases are TGTGCCAGTACCCTACAGGGAGGGGGCACTGAAGCTTTCTTT.

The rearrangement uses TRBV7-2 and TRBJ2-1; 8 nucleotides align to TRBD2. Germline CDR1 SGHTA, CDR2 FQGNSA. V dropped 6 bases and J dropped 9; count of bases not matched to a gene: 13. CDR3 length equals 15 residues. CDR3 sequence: CASRQPTSRGGEQFF. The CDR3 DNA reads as TGTGCCAGCAGACAGCCTACTAGCCGGGGGGGTGAGCAGTTCTTC.

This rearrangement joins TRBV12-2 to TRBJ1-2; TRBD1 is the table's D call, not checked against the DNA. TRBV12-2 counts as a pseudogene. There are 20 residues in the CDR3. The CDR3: CASRLGTQPGQGHKSDGYTF. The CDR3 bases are TGTGCAAGTCGCTTAGGGACGCAACCGGGACAGGGGCATAAGAGTGATGGCTACACCTTC.

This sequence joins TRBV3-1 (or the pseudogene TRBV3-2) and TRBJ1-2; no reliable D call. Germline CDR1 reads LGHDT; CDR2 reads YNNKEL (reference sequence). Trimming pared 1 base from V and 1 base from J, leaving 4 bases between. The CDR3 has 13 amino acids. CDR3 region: CASSQALNYGYTF. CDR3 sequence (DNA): TGTGCCAGCAGCCAAGCTCTTAACTATGGCTACACCTTC.

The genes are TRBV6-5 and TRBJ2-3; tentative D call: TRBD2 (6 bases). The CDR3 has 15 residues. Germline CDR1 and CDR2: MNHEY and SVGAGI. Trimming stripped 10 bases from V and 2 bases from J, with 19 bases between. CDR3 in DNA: TGTGCCACCGCGCTGCAGCGGGCCTCCACAGATACGCAGTATTTT. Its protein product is CATALQRASTDTQYF.

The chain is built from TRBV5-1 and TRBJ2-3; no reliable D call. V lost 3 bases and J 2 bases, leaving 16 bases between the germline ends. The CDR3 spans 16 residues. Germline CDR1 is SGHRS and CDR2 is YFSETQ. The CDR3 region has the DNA TGCGCCAGCAGCTCCGCCCGCGGATCTGTCACAGATACGCAGTATTTT. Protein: CASSSARGSVTDTQYF.

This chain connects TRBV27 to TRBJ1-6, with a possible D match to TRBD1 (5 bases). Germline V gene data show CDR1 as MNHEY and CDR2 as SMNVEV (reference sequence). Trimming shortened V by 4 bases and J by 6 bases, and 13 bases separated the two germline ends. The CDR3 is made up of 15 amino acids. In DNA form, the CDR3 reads TGTGCCAGCAGTTCGGCGGTGGGGCCTAATTCACCCCTCCACTTT. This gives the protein CASSSAVGPNSPLHF.

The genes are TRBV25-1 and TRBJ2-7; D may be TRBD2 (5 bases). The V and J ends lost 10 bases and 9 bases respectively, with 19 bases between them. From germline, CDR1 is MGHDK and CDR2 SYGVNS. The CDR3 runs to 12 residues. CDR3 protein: CATLRVPPPQYF. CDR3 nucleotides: TGTGCCACCCTGAGGGTCCCCCCCCCGCAGTACTTC.

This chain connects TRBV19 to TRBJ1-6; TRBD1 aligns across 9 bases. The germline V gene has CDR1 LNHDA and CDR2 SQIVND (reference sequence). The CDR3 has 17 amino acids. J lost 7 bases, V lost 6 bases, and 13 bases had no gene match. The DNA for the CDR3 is TGTGCCAGTAGCGAAACCGGGACAGGGATTAAGAATTCACCCCTCCACTTT. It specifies CASSETGTGIKNSPLHF.

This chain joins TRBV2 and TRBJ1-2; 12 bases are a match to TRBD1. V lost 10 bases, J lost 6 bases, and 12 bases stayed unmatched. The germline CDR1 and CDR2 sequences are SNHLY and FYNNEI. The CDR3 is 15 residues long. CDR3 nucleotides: TGTGCCACCCCGGGACAGGGGGCTTCTGATCATGGCTACACCTTC. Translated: CATPGQGASDHGYTF. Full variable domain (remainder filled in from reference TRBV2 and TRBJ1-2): EPEVTQTPSHQVTQMGQEVILRCVPISNHLYFYWYRQILGQKVEFLVSFYNNEISEKSEIFDDQFSVERPDGSNFTLKIRSTKLEDSAMYFCATPGQGASDHGYTFGSGTRLTVV.

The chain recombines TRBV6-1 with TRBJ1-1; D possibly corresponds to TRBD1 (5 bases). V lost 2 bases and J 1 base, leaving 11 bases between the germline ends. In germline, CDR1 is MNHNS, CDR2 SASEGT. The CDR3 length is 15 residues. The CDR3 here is CASSEQPGQNTEAFF. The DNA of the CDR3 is TGTGCCAGCAGTGAACAGCCAGGGCAGAACACTGAAGCTTTCTTT.

CDR3 bases: TGTGCCTTCTCCCGGGACAGGGGGGTCTATGGCTACACCTTC. Amino acid sequence: CAFSRDRGVYGYTF. This sequence joins TRBV30 and TRBJ1-2; 11 nucleotides agree with TRBD1. This CDR3 region has 14 residues. Germline V CDR1 and CDR2: GTSNPN, SVGIG (reference sequence). V lost 7 bases and J lost 4; bases outside the gene matches: 8.

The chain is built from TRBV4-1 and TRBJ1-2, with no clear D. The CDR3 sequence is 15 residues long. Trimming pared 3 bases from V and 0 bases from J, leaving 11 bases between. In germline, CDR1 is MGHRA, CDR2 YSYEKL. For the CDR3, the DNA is TGCGCCAGCAGCCAGCCCGGGAGAGCTAACTATGGCTACACCTTC. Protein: CASSQPGRANYGYTF.

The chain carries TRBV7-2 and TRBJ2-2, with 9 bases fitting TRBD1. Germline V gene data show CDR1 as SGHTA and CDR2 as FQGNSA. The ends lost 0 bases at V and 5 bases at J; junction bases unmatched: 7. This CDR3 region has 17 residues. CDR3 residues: CASSLAQGALRTGELFF. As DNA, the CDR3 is TGTGCCAGCAGCTTAGCACAGGGGGCGCTAAGGACCGGGGAGCTGTTTTTT.

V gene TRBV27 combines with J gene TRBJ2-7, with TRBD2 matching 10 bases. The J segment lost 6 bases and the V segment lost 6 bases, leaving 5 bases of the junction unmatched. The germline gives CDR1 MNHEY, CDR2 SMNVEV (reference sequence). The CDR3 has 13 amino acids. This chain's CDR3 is CASSLAGGIEQYF. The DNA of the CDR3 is TGTGCCAGCAGCTTAGCGGGGGGAATCGAGCAGTACTTC.

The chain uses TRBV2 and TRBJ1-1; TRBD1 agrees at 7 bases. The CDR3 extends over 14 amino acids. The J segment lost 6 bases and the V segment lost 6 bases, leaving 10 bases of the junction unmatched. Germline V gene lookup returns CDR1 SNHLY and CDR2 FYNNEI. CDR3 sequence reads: CASSTDRVGPEAFF. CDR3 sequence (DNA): TGTGCCAGCAGCACCGACAGGGTGGGCCCTGAAGCTTTCTTT.

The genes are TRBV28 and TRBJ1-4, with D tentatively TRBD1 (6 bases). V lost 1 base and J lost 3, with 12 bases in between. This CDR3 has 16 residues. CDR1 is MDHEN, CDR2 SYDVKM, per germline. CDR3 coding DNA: TGTGCCAGCAGTTTATTAGGACAGATGGCTAATGAAAAACTGTTTTTT. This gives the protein CASSLLGQMANEKLFF.

DNA for the CDR3: TGTGCCAGGGCGAGAGGCGGGGCTGCCTACCAGCAGTACTTC. Encoded protein: CARARGGAAYQQYF. The chain recombines TRBV21-1 with TRBJ2-7; the table calls TRBD2, which could not be checked here. TRBV21-1 is a known pseudogene. The length of the CDR3 is 14 residues.

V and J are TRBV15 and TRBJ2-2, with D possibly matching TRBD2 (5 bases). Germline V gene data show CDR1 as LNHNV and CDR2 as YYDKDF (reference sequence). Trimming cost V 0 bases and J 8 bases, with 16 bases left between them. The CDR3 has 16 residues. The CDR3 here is CATSRDYSGVAGELFF. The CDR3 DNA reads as TGTGCCACCAGCAGAGATTATTCCGGGGTGGCGGGGGAGCTGTTTTTT.

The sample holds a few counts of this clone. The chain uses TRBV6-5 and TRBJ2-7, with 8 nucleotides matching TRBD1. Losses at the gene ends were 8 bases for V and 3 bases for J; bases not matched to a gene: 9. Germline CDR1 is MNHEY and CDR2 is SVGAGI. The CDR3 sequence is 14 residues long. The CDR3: CASGKDRALYEQYF. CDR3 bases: TGTGCCAGCGGAAAGGACAGGGCCCTCTACGAGCAGTACTTC.

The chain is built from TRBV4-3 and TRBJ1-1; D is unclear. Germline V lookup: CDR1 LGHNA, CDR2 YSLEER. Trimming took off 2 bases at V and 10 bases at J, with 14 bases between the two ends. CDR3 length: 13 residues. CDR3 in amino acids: CASSQNVIGLAFF. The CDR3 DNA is TGCGCCAGCAGCCAAAACGTAATCGGACTAGCTTTCTTT.

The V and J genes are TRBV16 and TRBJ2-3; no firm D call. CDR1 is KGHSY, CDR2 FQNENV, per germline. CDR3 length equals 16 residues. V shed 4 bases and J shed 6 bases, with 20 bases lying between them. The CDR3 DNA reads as TGTGCCAGCAGCCCAGTGGTGGCAGACATAAAGGATACGCAGTATTTT. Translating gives CASSPVVADIKDTQYF.

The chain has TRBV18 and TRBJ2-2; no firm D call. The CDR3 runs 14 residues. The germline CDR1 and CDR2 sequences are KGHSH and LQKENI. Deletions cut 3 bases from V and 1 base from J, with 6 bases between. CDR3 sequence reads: CASSPPGNTGELFF. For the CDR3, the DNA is TGTGCCAGCTCACCTCCGGGGAACACCGGGGAGCTGTTTTTT.